The entry that follows covers one TCR beta chain sequence. These data originate in a study of blood T cell repertoires in COVID-19. Study overall: T cells, B-cell-depleted T cells, or PBMCs supplied cDNA or gDNA.

Assay used: immunoSEQ multiplex PCR; TCRdb lists only in-frame clones, some missing. The table shows roughly 280,000 clones, with approximately 86% occurring only once. The CDR3 consists of 14 residues. Germline V CDR1 and CDR2: MGHDK, SYGVNS. Trimming removed 10 bases from V and 5 bases from J, with 17 bases in between. The origin of this receptor is a man between 18 and 29 years old with active or convalescent COVID-19. Sequenced: peripheral blood. The chain recombines TRBV25-1 with TRBJ2-2; D is possibly TRBD1 (6 bases). CDR3 DNA: TGTGCCACCCAGACTTCGCAGGGGACCGGGGAGCTGTTTTTT. Its protein product is CATQTSQGTGELFF. The whole variable domain, filled in from reference TRBV25-1 and TRBJ2-2, reads EADIYQTPRYLVIGTGKKITLECSQTMGHDKMYWYQQDPGMELHLIHYSYGVNSTEKGDLSSESTVSRIRTEHFPLTLESARPSHTSQYLCATQTSQGTGELFFGEGSRLTVL.